Each of the 5 T cell receptor beta chains below was sequenced from the same sample in a study of technical replicates of blood from a handful of donors. Some clones are missing from TCRdb's copy, which holds only in-frame ones; the method was immunoSEQ multiplex PCR. The sample yields tens of thousands of clones, roughly 90% seen once. Sequenced input: T cells isolated from PBMCs. The receptors derive from a human donor in good health.

V usage is TRBV6-5 and J usage is TRBJ2-3, with unresolved D. Trimming left V 5 bases short and J 1 base short, with 7 bases between. The CDR3 runs 13 residues. Germline V gene lookup returns CDR1 MNHEY and CDR2 SVGAGI. CDR3 bases: TGTGCCAGCAGTGTTGCAGGCACAGATACGCAGTATTTT. Translation: CASSVAGTDTQYF.

CDR3 coding DNA: TGTGCCAGCAGCTTCATCGGACAGGTGAGCTCCTACAATGAGCAGTTCTTC. The encoded protein is CASSFIGQVSSYNEQFF. This chain uses TRBV7-9 with TRBJ2-1, with 7 nucleotides matching TRBD1. V lost 3 bases to trimming and J lost 0 bases; unmatched junction nucleotides: 8. Germline CDR1 SEHNR, CDR2 FQNEAQ (reference sequence). This CDR3 region has 17 residues.

V gene TRBV27 combines with J gene TRBJ2-5, with D perhaps matching TRBD2 (5 bases). This CDR3 comprises 12 residues. V lost 2 bases, J lost 7 bases, and 8 bases lay in between. Germline V gene sequence: CDR1 MNHEY, CDR2 SMNVEV (reference sequence). In DNA, the CDR3 is TGTGCCAGCAGTTTAGGGGAGATGACCCAGTACTTC. This encodes CASSLGEMTQYF.

The chain recombines TRBV9 with TRBJ2-3; 7 nucleotides agree with TRBD1. V lost 4 bases, J lost 2 bases, and 4 bases stayed unmatched. The CDR3 contains 14 residues. Germline CDR1 SGDLS, CDR2 YYNGEE. CDR3 bases: TGTGCCAGCAGCTTGGGACAGCCCACAGATACGCAGTATTTT. It specifies CASSLGQPTDTQYF.

The chain combines TRBV7-3 with TRBJ1-1; D gene ambiguous. V was shortened by 2 bases and J by 8 bases, with 12 bases between the two germline ends. Germline V lookup: CDR1 SGHTA, CDR2 FQGTGA. The CDR3 runs to 13 residues. The CDR3 nucleotides read TGTGCCAGCAGCTTAGGCTCTAGGAACGAAGCTTTCTTT. Translating it yields CASSLGSRNEAFF.